This is a list of T cell receptor beta chains from one sample in a study of cytomegalovirus exposure and HLA in healthy donors. The table came from immunoSEQ multiplex PCR; TCRdb's copy has only in-frame clones and leaves some out. Here the sample spans approximately 190,000 clones, more than 65% being singletons. Sequencing input: PBMCs. These receptors were obtained from a man aged 45-60 years in good health and CMV-seronegative. CDR3s include the opening cysteine and the closing phenylalanine or tryptophan. D genes are given only for firm matches. Part of the rows lack a size; the others show once, few, many or a class for expanded clones.

cdr3_aa,cdr3_nt,d_call,v_call,clone_size,j_call
CASSIEGQGGQPQHF,TGTGCCAGTAGTATAGAAGGACAGGGGGGTCAGCCCCAGCATTTT,TRBD1,TRBV19,.,TRBJ1-5
CSSSHPVGAGYTF,TGTTCCAGCAGTCACCCCGTCGGTGCTGGCTACACCTTC,.,TRBV7-9,.,TRBJ1-2
CASSRGQEYEQYF,TGTGCCAGCAGTCGGGGACAAGAGTACGAGCAGTACTTC,.,TRBV6-1,few,TRBJ2-7
CASSIDRGSTEAFF,TGTGCCAGTAGTATAGACAGGGGAAGCACTGAAGCTTTCTTT,.,TRBV19,.,TRBJ1-1
CASSFQLAVTGELFF,TGTGCCAGCAGCTTTCAACTAGCTGTCACCGGGGAGCTGTTTTTT,.,TRBV7-8,.,TRBJ2-2
CASSSGTASTDTQYF,TGTGCCAGCAGTTCCGGGACAGCTAGCACAGATACGCAGTATTTT,TRBD1,TRBV6-5,.,TRBJ2-3
CASSSGAHTEAFF,TGTGCCAGCTCCTCAGGGGCGCACACTGAAGCTTTCTTT,.,TRBV19,.,TRBJ1-1
CASGYSEVEQYF,TGTGCCAGCGGCTATTCGGAGGTGGAGCAGTACTTC,.,TRBV7-9,.,TRBJ2-7
CAISGNGLFIETQYF,TGTGCCATCAGTGGGAATGGACTATTTATAGAGACCCAGTACTTC,.,TRBV10-3,.,TRBJ2-5
CASSQGQGQVNEKLFF,TGCGCCAGCAGCCAAGGACAGGGGCAGGTTAATGAAAAACTGTTTTTT,TRBD1,TRBV4-3,.,TRBJ1-4
CASSLGGQAPYEQYF,TGTGCCAGCAGCTTAGGGGGACAGGCACCCTACGAGCAGTACTTC,TRBD1,TRBV7-8,.,TRBJ2-7
CASSRFGQSSYEQYF,TGTGCCAGCAGCCGATTTGGACAGAGTTCCTACGAGCAGTACTTC,.,TRBV5-8,few,TRBJ2-7
CASSQLAGEGYTF,TGTGCCAGCAGCCAACTGGCCGGGGAAGGCTACACCTTC,.,TRBV4-2,few,TRBJ1-2
CSSSLDRYQPQHF,TGTTCCAGCAGCTTGGACAGATATCAGCCCCAGCATTTT,.,TRBV7-9,.,TRBJ1-5